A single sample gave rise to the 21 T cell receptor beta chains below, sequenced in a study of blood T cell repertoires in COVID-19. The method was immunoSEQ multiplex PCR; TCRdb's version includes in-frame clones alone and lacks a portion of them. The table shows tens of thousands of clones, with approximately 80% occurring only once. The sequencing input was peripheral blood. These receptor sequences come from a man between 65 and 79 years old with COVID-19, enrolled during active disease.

CDR3 bases: TGTGCCAGCAGTTTGGGACTAGAGGGTACGCAGTATTTT. Encoded protein: CASSLGLEGTQYF. V usage is TRBV27 and J usage is TRBJ2-3; 8 bases fit TRBD2. V lost 3 bases and J lost 8; bases outside the gene matches: 4. Germline V lookup: CDR1 MNHEY, CDR2 SMNVEV (reference sequence). This CDR3 has 13 amino acids.

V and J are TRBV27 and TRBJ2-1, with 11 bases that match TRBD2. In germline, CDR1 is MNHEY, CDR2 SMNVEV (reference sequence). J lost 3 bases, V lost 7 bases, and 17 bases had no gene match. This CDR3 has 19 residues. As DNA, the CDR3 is TGTGCCAGCACCTTACGGGGGCACCCGGGACTAGCGGACTACAATGAGCAGTTCTTC. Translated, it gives CASTLRGHPGLADYNEQFF.

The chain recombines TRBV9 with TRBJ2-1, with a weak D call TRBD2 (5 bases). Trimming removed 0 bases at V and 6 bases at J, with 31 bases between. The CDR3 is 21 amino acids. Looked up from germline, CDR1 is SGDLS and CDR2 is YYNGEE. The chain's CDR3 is CASSVGSRVRPFLLAVNEQFF. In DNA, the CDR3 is TGTGCCAGCAGCGTAGGTTCGCGGGTCAGGCCTTTCCTGCTGGCTGTCAATGAGCAGTTCTTC.

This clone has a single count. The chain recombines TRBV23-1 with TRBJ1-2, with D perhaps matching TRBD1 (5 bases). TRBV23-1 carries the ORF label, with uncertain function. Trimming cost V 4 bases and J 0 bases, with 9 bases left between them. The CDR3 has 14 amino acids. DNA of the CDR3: TGCGCCAGCAGTCCAACGACAGCTAACTATGGCTACACCTTC. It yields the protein CASSPTTANYGYTF.

The CDR3 loop reads CASSHYSGRGYNEQFF. Written as DNA, the CDR3 is TGCGCCAGCAGCCACTATAGCGGGAGGGGCTACAATGAGCAGTTCTTC. This chain joins TRBV4-1 and TRBJ2-1, with 11 bases matching TRBD2. Germline V lookup: CDR1 MGHRA, CDR2 YSYEKL. Germline trimming cut 3 bases from V and 3 bases from J; bases unmatched to any gene: 4. The CDR3 loop spans 16 amino acids.

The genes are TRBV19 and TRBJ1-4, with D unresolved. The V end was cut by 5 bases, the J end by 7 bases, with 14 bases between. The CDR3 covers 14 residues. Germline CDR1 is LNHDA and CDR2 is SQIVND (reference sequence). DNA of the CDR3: TGTGCCAGTAGTCGCCGCTCCAGAGGTGAAAAACTGTTTTTT. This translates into CASSRRSRGEKLFF.

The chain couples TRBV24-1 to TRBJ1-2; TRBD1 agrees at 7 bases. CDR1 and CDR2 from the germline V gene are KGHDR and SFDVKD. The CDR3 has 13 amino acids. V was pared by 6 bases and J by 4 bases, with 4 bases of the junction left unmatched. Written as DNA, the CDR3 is TGTGCCACCAGTACGACAGGGTCCTATGGCTACACCTTC. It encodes CATSTTGSYGYTF.

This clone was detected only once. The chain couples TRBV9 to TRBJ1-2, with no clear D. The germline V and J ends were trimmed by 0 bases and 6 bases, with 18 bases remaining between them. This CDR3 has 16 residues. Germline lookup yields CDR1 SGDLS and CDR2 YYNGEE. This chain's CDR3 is CASSVDRSGGLNGYTF. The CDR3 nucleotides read TGTGCCAGCAGCGTAGATCGGTCGGGAGGGTTGAATGGCTACACCTTC.

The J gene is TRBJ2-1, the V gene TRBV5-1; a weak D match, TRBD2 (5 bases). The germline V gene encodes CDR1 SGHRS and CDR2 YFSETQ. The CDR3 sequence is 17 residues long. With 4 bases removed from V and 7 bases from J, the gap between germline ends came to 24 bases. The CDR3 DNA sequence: TGCGCCAGCAGCCTTTTCCCGGGCAGGCAACCGGGGAATGAGCAGTTCTTC. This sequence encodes CASSLFPGRQPGNEQFF.

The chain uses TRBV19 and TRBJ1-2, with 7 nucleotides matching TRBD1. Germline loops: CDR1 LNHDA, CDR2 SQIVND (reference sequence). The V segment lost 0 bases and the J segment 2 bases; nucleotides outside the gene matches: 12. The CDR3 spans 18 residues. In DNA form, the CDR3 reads TGTGCCAGTAGTATAGACCCAGTTGCGGGACAGCGAAACTATGGCTACACCTTC. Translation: CASSIDPVAGQRNYGYTF.

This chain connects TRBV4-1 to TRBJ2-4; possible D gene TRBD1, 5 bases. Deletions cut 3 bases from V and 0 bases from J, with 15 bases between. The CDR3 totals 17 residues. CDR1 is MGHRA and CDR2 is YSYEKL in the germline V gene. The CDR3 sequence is CASSHPSQGIAKNIQYF. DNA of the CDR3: TGCGCCAGCAGCCATCCGAGCCAGGGCATAGCCAAAAACATTCAGTACTTC.

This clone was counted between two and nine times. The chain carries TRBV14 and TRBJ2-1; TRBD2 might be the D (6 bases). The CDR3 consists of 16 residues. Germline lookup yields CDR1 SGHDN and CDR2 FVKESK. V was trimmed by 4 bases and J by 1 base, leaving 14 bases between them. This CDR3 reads CASSPPAGWSYNEQFF. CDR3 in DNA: TGTGCCAGCAGCCCCCCCGCGGGATGGTCCTACAATGAGCAGTTCTTC.

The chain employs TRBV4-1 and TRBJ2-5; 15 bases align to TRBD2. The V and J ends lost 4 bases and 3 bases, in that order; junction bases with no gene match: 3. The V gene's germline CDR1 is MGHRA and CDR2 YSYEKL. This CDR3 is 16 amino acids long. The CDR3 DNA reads TGCGCCAGCAGCCCTGGACTAGCGGGAGGGGAAGAGACCCAGTACTTC. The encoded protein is CASSPGLAGGEETQYF.

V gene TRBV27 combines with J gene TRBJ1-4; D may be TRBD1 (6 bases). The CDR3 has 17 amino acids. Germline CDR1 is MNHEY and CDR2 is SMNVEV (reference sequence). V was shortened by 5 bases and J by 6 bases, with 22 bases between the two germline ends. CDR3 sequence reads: CASSPNPTGFSYEKLFF. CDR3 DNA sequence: TGTGCCAGCAGTCCGAACCCTACAGGGTTTAGTTATGAAAAACTGTTTTTT.

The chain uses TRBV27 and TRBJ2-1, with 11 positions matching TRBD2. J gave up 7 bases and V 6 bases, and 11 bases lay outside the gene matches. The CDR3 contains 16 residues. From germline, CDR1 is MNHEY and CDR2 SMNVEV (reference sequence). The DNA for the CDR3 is TGTGCCAGCAGGCTTACAATAGCGGGAGGGTCAAATGAGCAGTTCTTC. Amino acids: CASRLTIAGGSNEQFF.

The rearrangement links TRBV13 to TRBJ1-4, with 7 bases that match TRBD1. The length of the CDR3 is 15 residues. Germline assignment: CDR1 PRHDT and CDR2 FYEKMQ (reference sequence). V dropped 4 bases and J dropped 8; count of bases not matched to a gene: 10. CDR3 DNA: TGTGCCAGCAGCTCCCGGAGGGGGCTGGGGGAAAAACTGTTTTTT. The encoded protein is CASSSRRGLGEKLFF.

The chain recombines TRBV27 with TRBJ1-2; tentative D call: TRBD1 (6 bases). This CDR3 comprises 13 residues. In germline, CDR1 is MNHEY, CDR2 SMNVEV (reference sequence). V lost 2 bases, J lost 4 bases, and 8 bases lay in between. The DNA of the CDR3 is TGTGCCAGCAGTTTAAAAGGGGGCTATGGCTACACCTTC. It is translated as CASSLKGGYGYTF.

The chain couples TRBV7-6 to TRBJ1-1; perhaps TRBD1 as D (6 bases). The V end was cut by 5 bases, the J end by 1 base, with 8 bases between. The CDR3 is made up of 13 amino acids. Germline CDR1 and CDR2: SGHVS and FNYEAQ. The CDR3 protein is CASSAQGNTEAFF. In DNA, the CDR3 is TGTGCCAGCAGCGCACAGGGGAACACTGAAGCTTTCTTT.

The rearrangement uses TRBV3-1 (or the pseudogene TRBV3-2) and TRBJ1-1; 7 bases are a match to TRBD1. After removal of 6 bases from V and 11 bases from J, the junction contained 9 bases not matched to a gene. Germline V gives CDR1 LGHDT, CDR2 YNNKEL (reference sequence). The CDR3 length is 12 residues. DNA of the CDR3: TGTGCCAGCAGTGATACCGGGACAGTGGCTTTCTTT. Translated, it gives CASSDTGTVAFF.

The CDR3 nucleotides are TGTGCCACCAGTGATTTCCCCGGGACTAGCGGGAACAATGAGCAGTTCTTC. Translating it yields CATSDFPGTSGNNEQFF. The chain couples TRBV24-1 to TRBJ2-1; TRBD2 matches 13 bases. This CDR3 comprises 17 residues. Germline V gene lookup returns CDR1 KGHDR and CDR2 SFDVKD. Losses at the gene ends were 1 base for V and 5 bases for J; bases not matched to a gene: 4.

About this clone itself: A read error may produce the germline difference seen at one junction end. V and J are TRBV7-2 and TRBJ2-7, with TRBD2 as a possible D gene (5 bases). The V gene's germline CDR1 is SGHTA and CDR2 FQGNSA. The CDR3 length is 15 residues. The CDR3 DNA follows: TGTGCCTGCAGGAAGGAGGACCGGTCACGCTTCGAGCAGTACTTC. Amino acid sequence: CACRKEDRSRFEQYF.